This T cell receptor (beta chain) was recorded in a study of Graves' ophthalmopathy and Graves' hyperthyroidism. Amplification of the TCR beta CDR3 regions used RNA transcripts (as template). Following a first-round RT-PCR that used HTBI primers, a second-round multiplex PCR was carried out. Using its own MiXCR run on the multiplex PCR reads, TCRdb lists one record per CDR3 protein. Of 740,000 or so distinct CDR3 sequences detected, roughly 40% appear once; the ten largest clones hold less than 55%. V dropped 5 bases and J dropped 4 bases, with 8 bases sitting between them. This CDR3 comprises 13 residues. Germline lookup yields CDR1 SEHNR and CDR2 FQNEAQ (reference sequence). This clonotype was recorded a few times.

The receptor's source is an adult man with Graves' ophthalmopathy. Source material: peripheral blood. The chain recombines TRBV7-9 with TRBJ2-2, with a tentative D call TRBD1 (5 bases). Written as DNA, the CDR3 is TGTGCCAGCAGCGGACATATCACCGGGGAGCTGTTTTTT. It yields the protein CASSGHITGELFF.